Listed below are T cell receptor beta chains from one sample, sequenced in a study of T-cell memory formation after mild COVID-19. Each CDR3 protein is one row after TCRdb ran MiXCR on the 5' RACE reads. Of hundreds of thousands of distinct CDR3 sequences in the sample, roughly a fifth were seen once. The sample comprised PBMCs or a T cell subset sorted from them (not recorded which). The receptors were sampled from a man aged 18 to 30 who had mild COVID-19 (a few samples of this study predate the infection). Cell type and time point are not known. CDR3s include the opening cysteine and the closing phenylalanine or tryptophan. The D gene is left open where the match is weak. Clone size appears in some rows only: once, few, many, or a class for an expanded clone.

d_call j_call v_call clone_size cdr3_nt cdr3_aa
. TRBJ2-5 TRBV9 few TGTGCCAGCAGCGTTGCCCCGGGTAGGGAAGAGACCCAGTACTTC CASSVAPGREETQYF
. TRBJ2-5 TRBV12-3/TRBV12-4 . TGTGCCAGCAGGGGGGCGGGGTACCAAGAGACCCAGTACTTC CASRGAGYQETQYF
TRBD1 TRBJ1-5 TRBV12-3/TRBV12-4 . TGTGCCAGCAGTCCCCAGCTGGGAGGGGGCATAGTGCCCCAGCATTTT CASSPQLGGGIVPQHF
TRBD2 TRBJ2-1 TRBV24-1 few TGTGCCACCAGTGACCTGACTAGCGGGGGGGATGGTGAGCAGTTCTTC CATSDLTSGGDGEQFF
TRBD1 TRBJ2-1 TRBV6-1 few TGTGCCAGCAGCGCAGGACAGGCCCTCGGGTATGAGCAGTTCTTC CASSAGQALGYEQFF
. TRBJ1-3 TRBV6-2/TRBV6-3 . TGTGCCAGCATCGAGGGGGTCGGTTACTCTGGAAACACCATATATTTT CASIEGVGYSGNTIYF
. TRBJ2-2 TRBV5-1 many TGCGCCAGCAGCTTGGCGGGTAGCAGAGTCGGGGAGCTGTTTTTT CASSLAGSRVGELFF
TRBD2 TRBJ2-7 TRBV20-1 few TGCAGTGCTAGAGATCTTGCGGGGGGATACGAGCAGTACTTC CSARDLAGGYEQYF
TRBD1 TRBJ1-2 TRBV7-9 few TGTGCCAGCAGCTCAGGGACAGGGATTAACTATGGCTACACCTTC CASSSGTGINYGYTF
. TRBJ2-3 TRBV7-9 . TGTGCCAGCAGCCAGACAGTCTCTACGCAGTATTTT CASSQTVSTQYF
TRBD2 TRBJ2-5 TRBV2 few TGTGCCAGCAGCGCCCGCAGCGGGGGGGTTGAGACCCAGTACTTC CASSARSGGVETQYF
. TRBJ2-3 TRBV6-5 few TGTGCCAGCAGCCCCACTTGGGGGGGCGCGCAGTATTTT CASSPTWGGAQYF
. TRBJ2-7 TRBV3-1 . TGTGCCAGCAGCCAAGGGCGGGTTCCCCTCGAGCAGTACTTC CASSQGRVPLEQYF
TRBD1 TRBJ1-4 TRBV7-9 few TGTGCCAGCAGCTTAGCCCGACAGGGTGTTTCTAATGAAAAACTGTTTTTT CASSLARQGVSNEKLFF
TRBD1 TRBJ2-3 TRBV7-6 few TGTGCCAGCAGCTTAGGGACAGGGGGCGGAGATACGCAGTATTTT CASSLGTGGGDTQYF
. TRBJ2-3 TRBV7-2 . TGTGCCAGCAGCGCCTTCGGGGGCACAGATACGCAGTATTTT CASSAFGGTDTQYF
TRBD1 TRBJ1-2 TRBV12-3/TRBV12-4 . TGTGCCAGCAGTTCAGGGGGACAGGCCGTGTTGGGCTACACCTTC CASSSGGQAVLGYTF
. TRBJ2-3 TRBV7-9 . TGTGCCAGCAGCTTCAGCAGGGGCACAGATACGCAGTATTTT CASSFSRGTDTQYF
. TRBJ2-3 TRBV15 few TGTGCCACCAGCAGAGGCTTGACGAGGGATACGCAGTATTTT CATSRGLTRDTQYF
. TRBJ1-1 TRBV5-4 once TGTGCCAGCAGCTTTGGGACCACTAACACTGAAGCTTTCTTT CASSFGTTNTEAFF
TRBD1 TRBJ2-1 TRBV29-1 . TGCAGCGTAAGGACAGGGAACTACAATGAGCAGTTCTTC CSVRTGNYNEQFF
TRBD1 TRBJ1-5 TRBV20-1 . TGCAGTGCTAGGTGGGACAGGCCTCAGCCCCAGCATTTT CSARWDRPQPQHF
TRBD1 TRBJ1-2 TRBV7-2 few TGTGCCAGCAGCATAGGACAGGGGGCTAGAGGCTACACCTTC CASSIGQGARGYTF
. TRBJ1-1 TRBV12-3/TRBV12-4 . TGTGCCAGCAGTCAACAGGTGAACACTGAAGCTTTCTTT CASSQQVNTEAFF
. TRBJ1-5 TRBV5-1 many TGCGCCAGCAGCCCTAGGGGGGTTAGCAATCAGCCCCAGCATTTT CASSPRGVSNQPQHF
. TRBJ2-3 TRBV11-3 . TGTGCCAGCAGCTTTGGGTCTCGCGGCGCAGATACGCAGTATTTT CASSFGSRGADTQYF
TRBD2 TRBJ2-2 TRBV4-2 few TGTGCCAGCAGCCAAGCGGGGGGGAACACCGGGGAGCTGTTTTTT CASSQAGGNTGELFF